The rows below give T cell receptor beta chains drawn from one sample of a study of neurological immune-mediated disorders. TCRdb re-analysed the 5' RACE reads in MiXCR, keeping a single row per CDR3 protein. In the table there are roughly 56,000 distinct CDR3 sequences, about 10% of which are singletons. The sequenced material came from PBMCs. These receptor sequences come from a man aged 55 to 70 in good health. The CDR3 runs from the conserved cysteine through the conserved F or W. Fields, in order: D gene, CDR3 length, V gene, J gene, clone size, CDR3 DNA, CDR3 protein. The D gene is left open where the match is weak. Clone size is shown for a subset of rows, as once, few, many or a class of expanded clone.

d_gene: TRBD1
len: 16
v_gene: TRBV28
j_gene: TRBJ2-1
abundance: many
CDR3nt: TGTGCCAGCAGCCCCAATCGGGACAGACTTTGGAATGAGCAGTTCTTC
CDR3aa: CASSPNRDRLWNEQFF

d_gene: -
len: 14
v_gene: TRBV19
j_gene: TRBJ2-5
abundance: -
CDR3nt: TGTGCCAGTAAAGTAGGGGCGAATCAAGAGACCCAGTACTTC
CDR3aa: CASKVGANQETQYF

d_gene: -
len: 12
v_gene: TRBV3-2
j_gene: TRBJ1-5
abundance: once
CDR3nt: TGTGCCGGATTCTCCAGGGGTTGGCCCCAGCATTTT
CDR3aa: CAGFSRGWPQHF

d_gene: -
len: 14
v_gene: TRBV20-1
j_gene: TRBJ1-2
abundance: many
CDR3nt: TGCAGTGCTCGGGGGGATATGGCTAACTATGGCTACACCTTC
CDR3aa: CSARGDMANYGYTF

d_gene: -
len: 15
v_gene: TRBV9
j_gene: TRBJ1-3
abundance: many
CDR3nt: TGTGCCAGCAGCGGTAGCCGTATAGTGGGAAACACCATATATTTT
CDR3aa: CASSGSRIVGNTIYF

d_gene: -
len: 16
v_gene: TRBV7-2
j_gene: TRBJ2-1
abundance: many
CDR3nt: TGTGCCAGCAGCTTAAGGGGGGGGGCCGGTGGAAATGAGCAGTTCTTC
CDR3aa: CASSLRGGAGGNEQFF

d_gene: -
len: 15
v_gene: TRBV5-1
j_gene: TRBJ2-5
abundance: many
CDR3nt: TGCGCCAGCAGCTTAACGGGGGCCTTCCAAGAGACCCAGTACTTC
CDR3aa: CASSLTGAFQETQYF

d_gene: TRBD2
len: 17
v_gene: TRBV3-1
j_gene: TRBJ2-1
abundance: many
CDR3nt: TGTGCCAGCAGCCCCAGGGGAGCGGGGGCCCCCTACAATGAGCAGTTCTTC
CDR3aa: CASSPRGAGAPYNEQFF

d_gene: -
len: 17
v_gene: TRBV14
j_gene: TRBJ2-1
abundance: many
CDR3nt: TGTGCCAGCAGCGTCCTCCAGCGGGCCCATCTGGGAGATGAGCAGTTCTTC
CDR3aa: CASSVLQRAHLGDEQFF

d_gene: -
len: 12
v_gene: TRBV7-8
j_gene: TRBJ2-5
abundance: many
CDR3nt: TGTGCCAGCAGCCCCCCGAAAGAGACCCAGTACTTC
CDR3aa: CASSPPKETQYF

d_gene: -
len: 15
v_gene: TRBV20-1
j_gene: TRBJ1-1
abundance: many
CDR3nt: TGCAGTGCTAGAAACCGACAGCTACCGAACACTGAAGCTTTCTTT
CDR3aa: CSARNRQLPNTEAFF

d_gene: TRBD1
len: 17
v_gene: TRBV5-1
j_gene: TRBJ2-7
abundance: many
CDR3nt: TGCGCCAGCAGAGGGACAGGAGGGGTGGACAGGTCCTACGAGCAGTACTTC
CDR3aa: CASRGTGGVDRSYEQYF

d_gene: TRBD1
len: 15
v_gene: TRBV6-6
j_gene: TRBJ1-6
abundance: many
CDR3nt: TGTGCCAGCAGTATTCGGACAGGGGAAAATTCACCCCTCCACTTT
CDR3aa: CASSIRTGENSPLHF

d_gene: TRBD1
len: 17
v_gene: TRBV15
j_gene: TRBJ2-2
abundance: many
CDR3nt: TGTGCCACCAGCAGACCCCCCGGGACAGTCAACACCGGGGAGCTGTTTTTT
CDR3aa: CATSRPPGTVNTGELFF

d_gene: TRBD1
len: 15
v_gene: TRBV28
j_gene: TRBJ1-4
abundance: many
CDR3nt: TGTGCCAGCTCACCGACCGGGACAGGGGTTGAAAAACTGTTTTTT
CDR3aa: CASSPTGTGVEKLFF

d_gene: -
len: 14
v_gene: TRBV5-1
j_gene: TRBJ1-3
abundance: -
CDR3nt: TGCGCCAGTAGCTTGGACACGCCAGGGGACACCATATATTTT
CDR3aa: CASSLDTPGDTIYF

d_gene: -
len: 14
v_gene: TRBV12-3/TRBV12-4
j_gene: TRBJ2-3
abundance: many
CDR3nt: TGTGCCAGCAGTTGGACAGCATCCACAGATACGCAGTATTTT
CDR3aa: CASSWTASTDTQYF

d_gene: -
len: 14
v_gene: TRBV24-1
j_gene: TRBJ2-1
abundance: -
CDR3nt: TGTGCCACCAGTGATCGGAATGGATACAATGAACAGTTCTTC
CDR3aa: CATSDRNGYNEQFF

d_gene: -
len: 13
v_gene: TRBV9
j_gene: TRBJ2-1
abundance: many
CDR3nt: TGTGCCAGCAGCGTATTACCATCCAATGAGCAGTTCTTC
CDR3aa: CASSVLPSNEQFF

d_gene: -
len: 15
v_gene: TRBV19
j_gene: TRBJ1-2
abundance: -
CDR3nt: TGTGCCAGTAGTACCGACCCAACCATGTGGTATGGCTACACCTTC
CDR3aa: CASSTDPTMWYGYTF

d_gene: -
len: 14
v_gene: TRBV14
j_gene: TRBJ1-6
abundance: few
CDR3nt: TGTGCCAGCAGCCAAGATCGGTTTAATTCACCCCTCCACTTT
CDR3aa: CASSQDRFNSPLHF

d_gene: TRBD2
len: 15
v_gene: TRBV7-9
j_gene: TRBJ2-6
abundance: many
CDR3nt: TGTGCCAGCAGCTTGGGGGGGACTGGGGCCAACGTCCTGACTTTC
CDR3aa: CASSLGGTGANVLTF

d_gene: -
len: 13
v_gene: TRBV7-2
j_gene: TRBJ2-3
abundance: many
CDR3nt: TGTGCCAGCAGCTCCCTCGGAGGGCGGACGCAGTATTTT
CDR3aa: CASSSLGGRTQYF

d_gene: TRBD2
len: 14
v_gene: TRBV7-9
j_gene: TRBJ2-5
abundance: -
CDR3nt: TGTGCCAACAGCCGCGGTAGCGGGCAAGAGACACAGTACTTC
CDR3aa: CANSRGSGQETQYF